This section outlines one T cell receptor (beta chain) sequence together with its context. What it binds is not known. Other DNA sequences in the same sample also yield this CDR3. Treatment in this sample: roughly 20 received Ad26.COV2.S at low or high dose, single or two shots; about 5 received placebo; per-sample allocation not given. Material that was analyzed had been drawn on day 63 after the first vaccine or placebo injection. CDR3 size: 14 residues. Germline V gene lookup returns CDR1 SGHTA and CDR2 FQGNSA. After removal of 5 bases from V and 4 bases from J, the junction contained 5 bases not matched to a gene. This sample was included in a study of Ad26.COV2.S vaccination and SARS-CoV-2 variants. As for the study in general: Ad26.COV2.S shots went into the muscle once or twice, 56 days apart. General study findings and limits: Vaccine recipients posted higher spike-specific TCR breadth than their placebo counterparts.

Profiled with immunoSEQ multiplex PCR; TCRdb holds only in-frame clones, not every one. This table holds a few hundred thousand clones, 88% found once. This chain connects TRBV7-2 to TRBJ1-1, with 9 bases lining up with TRBD1. The sequenced sample was peripheral blood, obtained in a trial of Ad26.COV2.S vaccine versus placebo. This receptor was obtained from a person between 18 and 59 years old who received the Ad26.COV2.S COVID-19 vaccine or a placebo. This chain's CDR3 is CASSGQGPGTEAFF. CDR3 nucleotides: TGTGCCAGCAGCGGACAGGGGCCCGGCACTGAAGCTTTCTTT.